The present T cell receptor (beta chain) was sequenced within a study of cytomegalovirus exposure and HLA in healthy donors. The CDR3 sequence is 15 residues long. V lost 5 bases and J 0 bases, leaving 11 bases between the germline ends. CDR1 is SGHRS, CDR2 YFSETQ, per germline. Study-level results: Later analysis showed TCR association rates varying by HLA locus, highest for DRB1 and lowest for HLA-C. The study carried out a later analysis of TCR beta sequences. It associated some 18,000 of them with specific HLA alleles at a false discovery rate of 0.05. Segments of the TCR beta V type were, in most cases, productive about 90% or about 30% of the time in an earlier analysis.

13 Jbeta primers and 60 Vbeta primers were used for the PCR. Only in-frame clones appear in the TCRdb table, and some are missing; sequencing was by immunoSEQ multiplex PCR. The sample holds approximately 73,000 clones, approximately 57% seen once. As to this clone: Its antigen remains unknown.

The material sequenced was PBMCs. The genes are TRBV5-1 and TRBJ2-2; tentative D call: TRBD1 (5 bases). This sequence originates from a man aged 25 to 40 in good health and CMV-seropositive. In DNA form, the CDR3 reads TGCGCCAGCAGTTTACAGGACACGAACACCGGGGAGCTGTTTTTT. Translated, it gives CASSLQDTNTGELFF.